Listed below are T cell receptor beta chains from one sample, sequenced in a study of cytomegalovirus exposure and HLA in healthy donors. This table comes from immunoSEQ multiplex PCR, and its TCRdb copy is limited to in-frame clones, with some not included. The table lists some 180,000 clones, about 81% of them singletons. Sequences were obtained from PBMCs. The receptors here all came from a woman aged 30 to 39 in good health and CMV-seronegative. Each CDR3 is given with its conserved first and last residue. The D gene is left open where the match is weak. The size of a clone is reported for some rows only, either as once, few or many, or as a class for expanded clones.

CDR3nt	CDR3aa	abundance	j_gene	v_gene	d_gene
TGTGCCAGCAGTGAGGACAGGGGCCACGAAAAACTGTTTTTT	CASSEDRGHEKLFF	few	TRBJ1-4	TRBV6-1	TRBD1
TGTGCCACCAGCAGAGTTAGGGACTATCCCATTCAGTACTTC	CATSRVRDYPIQYF	.	TRBJ2-4	TRBV15	TRBD2
TGCGCCAGCAGCTCGTACAGGTTAAGCTCCTATAATTCACCCCTCCACTTT	CASSSYRLSSYNSPLHF	.	TRBJ1-6	TRBV5-1	.
TGTGCCAGCAGTTACTCGTACGCCGGAGGCTATGGCTACACCTTC	CASSYSYAGGYGYTF	.	TRBJ1-2	TRBV6-5	.
TGTGCCAGTACCCTTAAGGGTAGCGGGAACTACGAGCAGTACTTC	CASTLKGSGNYEQYF	.	TRBJ2-7	TRBV19	TRBD2
TGTGCCAGCTCAGCGGGCCGTGATCAGCCCCAGCATTTT	CASSAGRDQPQHF	.	TRBJ1-5	TRBV18	.
TGTGCCAGCACCCTCGAAAGCGGGAGGGCCAGGGAGCAGTACTTC	CASTLESGRAREQYF	.	TRBJ2-7	TRBV7-2	TRBD2
TGTGCCAGCAGCGGGACAGGGTGGTCTGGAAACACCATATATTTT	CASSGTGWSGNTIYF	.	TRBJ1-3	TRBV9	TRBD1
TGTGCCAGCAGCTCCGGACTAGCGGGAGTGGGTGAGCAGTTCTTC	CASSSGLAGVGEQFF	.	TRBJ2-1	TRBV5-4	TRBD2
TGTGCCAGCAGTTTATCCGGGAGCTACAATCAGCCCCAGCATTTT	CASSLSGSYNQPQHF	few	TRBJ1-5	TRBV27	.
TGTGCCAGTAGTATGGGGCCCGAGCCCCAGCATTTT	CASSMGPEPQHF	.	TRBJ1-5	TRBV19	.
TGTGCCAGCACCCTAGGGGACAGGGACGCGGGCGGGGAGCTGTTTTTT	CASTLGDRDAGGELFF	.	TRBJ2-2	TRBV6-6	TRBD1
TGTGCCATCAGTGAGTCAGACAGGGGCGACTACGAGCAGTACTTC	CAISESDRGDYEQYF	.	TRBJ2-7	TRBV10-3	TRBD1
TGTGCCAGCAGAGAGACGGGGGGACCCACAGATACGCAGTATTTT	CASRETGGPTDTQYF	.	TRBJ2-3	TRBV6-5	TRBD2
TGTGCCAGCAGTTCCGGGACAGGGGGCGGAGAGGACGAGCAGTACTTC	CASSSGTGGGEDEQYF	.	TRBJ2-7	TRBV5-4	TRBD1
TGTGCCAGCAGCTTAGGTGCGGGTAGGAGCAATCAGCCCCAGCATTTT	CASSLGAGRSNQPQHF	.	TRBJ1-5	TRBV7-9	.
TGCGCCAGCAGCCCCTCGGGACTAGACAACACCGGGGAGCTGTTTTTT	CASSPSGLDNTGELFF	.	TRBJ2-2	TRBV5-1	TRBD2
TGTGCCAGCAGGCCAGGGGGGTGGACTGAAGCTTTCTTT	CASRPGGWTEAFF	.	TRBJ1-1	TRBV6-6	TRBD1
TGTGCCAGCATCAACCTCCCGGGTGTTCGGAGCTACACCTTC	CASINLPGVRSYTF	.	TRBJ1-2	TRBV28	.
TGTGCCAGCAGCCTCAGAGCTAGCGGGGGCTCTGGGGCCAACGTCCTGACTTTC	CASSLRASGGSGANVLTF	.	TRBJ2-6	TRBV4-2	TRBD2
TGTGCCAGCAGCTACGCTGGGGGGTCGAATGAAAAACTGTTTTTT	CASSYAGGSNEKLFF	.	TRBJ1-4	TRBV11-3	.
TGTGCCAGCAGTGGCCAGATCTCTGGAAACACCATATATTTT	CASSGQISGNTIYF	.	TRBJ1-3	TRBV2	.
TGTGCCAGCAGTCCTAACCCCAGGACTAACAATTTCTACACAGATACGCAGTATTTT	CASSPNPRTNNFYTDTQYF	.	TRBJ2-3	TRBV27	.